One and the same sample provided the 15 T cell receptor beta chains below, sequenced in a study of blood T cell repertoires in COVID-19. Sequenced by immunoSEQ multiplex PCR; TCRdb stores in-frame clones only, minus some. The sample lists hundreds of thousands of clones, 89% occurring once. Sequences were obtained from peripheral blood. The receptors originated from a man between 18 and 29 years old with COVID-19, enrolled during active disease.

This sequence joins TRBV19 and TRBJ1-1, with D tentatively TRBD1 (5 bases). Germline loops: CDR1 LNHDA, CDR2 SQIVND (reference sequence). V lost 5 bases to trimming and J lost 5 bases, with 15 bases between them. The CDR3 sequence is 14 residues long. DNA of the CDR3: TGTGCCAGTAGTGTAACCCAGGGTAGGACTGAAGCTTTCTTT. The encoded protein is CASSVTQGRTEAFF.

This clone was observed a handful of times. This rearrangement joins TRBV7-9 to TRBJ1-1; D is ambiguous. Germline V CDR1 and CDR2: SEHNR, FQNEAQ (reference sequence). Trimming took 2 bases from V and 1 from J, leaving 11 bases between them. CDR3 length equals 15 residues. For the CDR3, the DNA is TGTGCCAGCAGCTTATTGGCGGGATCGAACACTGAAGCTTTCTTT. Residues: CASSLLAGSNTEAFF.

V usage is TRBV2 and J usage is TRBJ1-5, with D possibly TRBD1 on 6 matching bases. Germline CDR1 is SNHLY and CDR2 is FYNNEI. The CDR3 is made up of 15 amino acids. V lost 6 bases, J lost 4 bases, and 16 bases lay in between. The DNA of the CDR3 is TGTGCCAGCAGGAATTCGGGGACACCGAATCAGCCCCAGCATTTT. Its translation is CASRNSGTPNQPQHF.

The gene calls are TRBV5-1 and TRBJ1-6; weak D call: TRBD1 (5 bases). This CDR3 comprises 16 residues. Germline CDR1 and CDR2: SGHRS and YFSETQ. V was clipped by 0 bases and J by 7 bases, with 14 bases between them. The CDR3, as DNA: TGCGCCAGCAGCTTGGAATTTCAGGGAGGGAATTCACCCCTCCACTTT. Translated, it gives CASSLEFQGGNSPLHF.

The V gene is TRBV4-2, the J gene TRBJ2-7, with 7 bases that match TRBD1. Losses at the gene ends were 0 bases for V and 4 bases for J; bases not matched to a gene: 3. Germline V gene data show CDR1 as LGHNA and CDR2 as YNFKEQ. This CDR3 comprises 14 residues. DNA for the CDR3: TGTGCCAGCAGCCAAGATAGGGGGCTGTACGAGCAGTACTTC. This translates into CASSQDRGLYEQYF.

There are a few counts of this clone. The chain combines TRBV10-3 with TRBJ1-1, with a weak D call TRBD1 (5 bases). The V and J ends lost 2 bases and 0 bases respectively, with 10 bases between them. Germline V gene lookup returns CDR1 ENHRY and CDR2 SYGVKD. The CDR3 is made up of 15 amino acids. In DNA, the CDR3 is TGTGCCATCAGTGAGACGACAGATTTGAACACTGAAGCTTTCTTT. It translates to CAISETTDLNTEAFF.

The rearrangement joins TRBV7-8 to TRBJ1-2; 10 nucleotides line up with TRBD1. Germline lookup yields CDR1 SGHVS and CDR2 FQNEAQ. V lost 1 base and J lost 8; bases outside the gene matches: 7. The CDR3 has 15 residues. The CDR3 nucleotides are TGTGCCAGCAGCTTAGGTCCGGGACAGGGGTCCGGCTACACCTTC. This translates into CASSLGPGQGSGYTF.

The V and J genes are TRBV7-9 and TRBJ2-7; D remains unclear. V shed 2 bases and J shed 5 bases, with 7 bases lying between them. Germline assignment: CDR1 SEHNR and CDR2 FQNEAQ (reference sequence). CDR3 size: 12 residues. CDR3 residues: CASSLSSDEQYF. Written as DNA, the CDR3 is TGTGCCAGCAGCTTAAGTTCGGACGAGCAGTACTTC.

CDR3 bases: TGTGCCAGCAGCTTACCACGACAACCGGGACAGGGTAGAGAGACCCAGTACTTC. As protein: CASSLPRQPGQGRETQYF. The V call is TRBV7-6, the J call TRBJ2-5; 9 positions agree with TRBD1. Trimming at V came to 2 bases and at J to 4 bases, leaving 14 bases not matched to a gene. CDR1 is SGHVS, CDR2 FNYEAQ, per germline. The length of the CDR3 is 18 residues.

This rearrangement joins TRBV20-1 to TRBJ2-7; D is possibly TRBD1 (6 bases). Germline CDR1 DFQATT, CDR2 SNEGSKA (reference sequence). This CDR3 is 15 amino acids long. V dropped 3 bases and J dropped 0 bases, with 15 bases sitting between them. CDR3: CSASPRQVTSYEQYF. The CDR3 DNA sequence: TGCAGTGCTAGTCCCCGACAGGTTACCTCCTACGAGCAGTACTTC.

The chain links TRBV19 to TRBJ2-6; a possible D gene is TRBD2 (5 bases). The germline V gene has CDR1 LNHDA and CDR2 SQIVND (reference sequence). The CDR3 extends over 13 amino acids. Trimming shortened V by 7 bases and J by 4 bases, and 8 bases separated the two germline ends. CDR3 residues: CASTLAGANVLTF. The CDR3 DNA is TGTGCCAGTACCCTAGCCGGGGCCAACGTCCTGACTTTC.

V and J are TRBV28 and TRBJ2-7; 7 bases agree with TRBD2. With V trimmed by 5 bases and J by 0 bases, 7 bases remained unmatched. This CDR3 comprises 15 residues. Germline lookup yields CDR1 MDHEN and CDR2 SYDVKM. This CDR3 is CASSPLGGSSYEQYF. The CDR3, as DNA: TGTGCCAGCAGTCCGTTGGGGGGGTCCTCCTACGAGCAGTACTTC.

The rearrangement joins TRBV12-5 to TRBJ2-3, with TRBD1 matching 9 bases. CDR1 and CDR2 from the germline V gene are LGHNT and FRNRAP. CDR3 length: 15 residues. Trimming took 5 bases from V and 4 from J; bases not matched to a gene: 7. The CDR3 protein is CASGQPGQGPDTQYF. The CDR3 nucleotides are TGTGCTAGTGGTCAACCGGGACAGGGTCCAGATACGCAGTATTTT.

This chain links TRBV3-1 (or the pseudogene TRBV3-2) with TRBJ2-7, with 8 bases lining up with TRBD1. The germline V gene has CDR1 LGHDT and CDR2 YNNKEL (reference sequence). Trimming at V came to 9 bases and at J to 4 bases, leaving 8 bases not matched to a gene. There are 13 residues in the CDR3. Here the CDR3 DNA reads TGTGCCAGTCGGACAGGGTCAGGATACGAGCAGTACTTC. This codes for CASRTGSGYEQYF.

This rearrangement joins TRBV2 to TRBJ1-5; 7 bases align to TRBD1. Germline V CDR1 and CDR2: SNHLY, FYNNEI. V shed 6 bases, J shed 7 bases, and the junction held 12 bases outside the gene matches. The CDR3 is 15 amino acids. The CDR3 DNA follows: TGTGCCAGCAGCAGACAGGGTGGGGGAAAACAGCCCCAGCATTTT. Its translation is CASSRQGGGKQPQHF.